One and the same sample provided the 6 T cell receptor beta chains below, sequenced in a study of blood T cell repertoires in COVID-19. Assay: immunoSEQ multiplex PCR; the TCRdb copy retains only in-frame clones and omits some. The repertoire holds approximately 240,000 clones, with around 90% as singletons. The specimen sequenced was PBMCs or T cells enriched from blood (not recorded which). The source is a woman between 18 and 29 years old who had recovered from COVID-19.

The chain carries TRBV11-3 and TRBJ1-1; D perhaps matches TRBD1 (6 bases). CDR1 is SGHNT and CDR2 is YENEEA in the germline V gene. The CDR3 covers 14 residues. The V end was cut by 7 bases, the J end by 1 base, with 13 bases between. DNA for the CDR3: TGTGCCAGCATGCGTGGGGGCCAGAACACTGAAGCTTTCTTT. Translating it yields CASMRGGQNTEAFF.

The chain combines TRBV29-1 with TRBJ1-5; D is uncertain. The CDR3 contains 13 residues. Germline values: CDR1 SQVTM, CDR2 ANQGSEA. V was pared by 3 bases and J by 4 bases, with 10 bases between. CDR3 sequence reads: CSVDEGGNQPQHF. CDR3 DNA sequence: TGCAGCGTTGACGAGGGAGGGAATCAGCCCCAGCATTTT.

J is TRBJ2-2 and V is TRBV9; the match to TRBD2 covers 9 bases. The CDR3 sequence is 15 residues long. V shed 1 base and J 4 bases; nucleotides not matched to a gene: 2. Germline V gene sequence: CDR1 SGDLS, CDR2 YYNGEE. The CDR3 region has the DNA TGTGCCAGCAGCGTAAGCGGGGGGCCCACCGGGGAGCTGTTTTTT. It specifies CASSVSGGPTGELFF.

The chain has TRBV9 and TRBJ1-1; a possible D gene is TRBD1 (5 bases). Germline loops: CDR1 SGDLS, CDR2 YYNGEE. The CDR3 extends over 16 amino acids. V was pared by 3 bases and J by 0 bases, with 15 bases between. Here the CDR3 DNA reads TGTGCCAGCAGCGAAGAGCCGACAGTCGTGAACACTGAAGCTTTCTTT. Translation gives CASSEEPTVVNTEAFF.

The chain links TRBV18 to TRBJ1-5; 9 bases are shared with TRBD1. Per germline, CDR1 KGHSH and CDR2 LQKENI. After removal of 5 bases from V and 3 bases from J, the junction contained 5 bases not matched to a gene. This CDR3 is built from 15 residues. The CDR3 sequence is CASSEQGATNQPQHF. CDR3 DNA: TGTGCCAGCTCAGAACAGGGGGCTACCAATCAGCCCCAGCATTTT.

J is TRBJ1-6 and V is TRBV5-4, with a tentative D call TRBD1 (6 bases). Between the trimmed V and J ends, which lost 2 bases and 7 bases, there was a span of 10 bases. Germline CDR1 and CDR2: SGHNT and YYREEE (reference sequence). This CDR3 spans 14 amino acids. The CDR3 spells CASSLRQGNSPLHF. CDR3 nucleotides: TGTGCCAGCAGCTTAAGGCAGGGGAATTCACCCCTCCACTTT.